This TCR beta chain stems from a study of CD4 T cells in relation to SARS-CoV-2 and coronaviruses. Study-wide background: ViraFEST: approximately 10-day antigen culture of PBMCs, then TCR beta CDR3 sequencing. Findings and caveats of the study: Crossreactivity was assessed only for spike protein, not other viral proteins.

Unexposed donor CD4+ T cells date from about 2010-2018, before the COVID-19 pandemic. The cells were cultured for under twelve days before CD4+ T cells were isolated. Cells permitting, SARS-CoV-2 S/N and four cold-coronavirus spikes were tested on unexposed-donor CD4+ T cells. Cultures held two million PBMCs per well with about 10 IU/ml IL-2. Profiling relied on immunoSEQ multiplex PCR, and the TCRdb table lists in-frame clones only, not all of them. Here the sample spans 20,000 to 25,000 clones, around two thirds being singletons. As to this clone: Its antigen remains unknown.

Material for sequencing was CD4+ T cells from PBMCs, cultured in vitro. This clonotype originated in a human donor in good health.

The CDR3 DNA sequence: TGTGCCAGCTCACCCCGGGACAGAAACGATTTTTTCTCCTACGAGCAGTACTTC. Protein: CASSPRDRNDFFSYEQYF. The chain has TRBV18 and TRBJ2-7, with 7 bases identical to TRBD1. CDR1 and CDR2 from the germline V gene are KGHSH and LQKENI. V lost 3 bases to trimming and J lost 0 bases; unmatched junction nucleotides: 14. The CDR3 has 18 residues.